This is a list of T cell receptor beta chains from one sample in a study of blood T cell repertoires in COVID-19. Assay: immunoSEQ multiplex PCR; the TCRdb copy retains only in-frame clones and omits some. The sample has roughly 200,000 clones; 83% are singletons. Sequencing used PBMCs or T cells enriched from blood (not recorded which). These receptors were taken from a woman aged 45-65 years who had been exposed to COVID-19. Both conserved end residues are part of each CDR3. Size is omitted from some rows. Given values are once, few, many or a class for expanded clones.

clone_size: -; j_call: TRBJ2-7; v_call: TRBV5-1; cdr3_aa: CASSSGDSPYEQYF
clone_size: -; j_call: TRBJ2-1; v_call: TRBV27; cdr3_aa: CASSLGQGWDEQFF
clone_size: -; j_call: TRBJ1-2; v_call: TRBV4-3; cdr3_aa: CASSQVEGSYVNYGYTF
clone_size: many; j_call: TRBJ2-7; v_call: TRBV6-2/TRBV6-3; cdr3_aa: CASSYTQGTYEQYF
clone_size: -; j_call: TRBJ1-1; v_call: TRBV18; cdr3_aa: CASSPLGGQGRTTEAFF
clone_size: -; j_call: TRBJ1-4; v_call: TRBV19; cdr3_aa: CASRTGKGEKLFF
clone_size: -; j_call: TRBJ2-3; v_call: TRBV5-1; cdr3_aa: CASSSRLASTDTQYF
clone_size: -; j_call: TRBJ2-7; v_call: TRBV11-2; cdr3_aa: CASSLMDGIMTGRCFF
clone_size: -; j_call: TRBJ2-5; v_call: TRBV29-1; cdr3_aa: CSVAWTGSFGTQYF
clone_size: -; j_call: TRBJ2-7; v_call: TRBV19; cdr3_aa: CASSITETYEQYF
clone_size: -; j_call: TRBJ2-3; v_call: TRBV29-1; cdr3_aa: CSVQEGSDTQYF
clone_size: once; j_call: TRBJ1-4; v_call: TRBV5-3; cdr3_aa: CARSLVRDRGMNNEKLFF
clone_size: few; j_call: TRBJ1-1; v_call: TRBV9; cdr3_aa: CASSLPRAEAFF
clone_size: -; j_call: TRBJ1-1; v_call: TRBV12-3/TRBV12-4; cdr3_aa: CASSLSGGLEAFF
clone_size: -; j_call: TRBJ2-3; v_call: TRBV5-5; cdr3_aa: CASSPTPGRTDTQYF
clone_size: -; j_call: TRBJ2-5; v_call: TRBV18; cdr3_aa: CASSPRAGQETQYF
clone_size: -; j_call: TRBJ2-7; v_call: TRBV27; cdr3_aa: CASSLAQGYEQYF
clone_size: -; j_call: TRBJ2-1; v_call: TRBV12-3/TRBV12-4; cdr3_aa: CASNRGGNEQFF
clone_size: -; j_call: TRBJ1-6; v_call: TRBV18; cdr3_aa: CASSPPGQANSPLHF
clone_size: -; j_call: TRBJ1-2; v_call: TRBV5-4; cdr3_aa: CASSPGLRNYGYTF
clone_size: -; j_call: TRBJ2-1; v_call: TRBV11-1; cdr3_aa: CASTPLSYNEQFF
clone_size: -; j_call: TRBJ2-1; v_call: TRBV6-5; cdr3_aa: CASKERDSSFDEQFF
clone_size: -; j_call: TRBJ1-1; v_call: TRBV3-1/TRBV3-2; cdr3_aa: CASSQDPAGGNTEAFF
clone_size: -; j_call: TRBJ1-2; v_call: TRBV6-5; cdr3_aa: CASSYTGGTNYGYTF
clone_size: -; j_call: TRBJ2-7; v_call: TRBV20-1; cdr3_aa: CSATLSYEQYF
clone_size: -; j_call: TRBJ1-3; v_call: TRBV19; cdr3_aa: CASSHPGLVSSGNTIYF
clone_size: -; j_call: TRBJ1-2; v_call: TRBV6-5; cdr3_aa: CASTFTPGNYGYTF
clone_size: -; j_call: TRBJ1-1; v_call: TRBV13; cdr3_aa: CASSPPLIAEAFF
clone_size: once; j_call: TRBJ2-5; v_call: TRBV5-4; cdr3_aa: CASSLDAGQETQYF
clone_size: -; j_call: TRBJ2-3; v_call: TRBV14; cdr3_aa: CASSQIAGGRNTQYF
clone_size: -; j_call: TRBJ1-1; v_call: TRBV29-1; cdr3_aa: CSVGDRGLEAFF
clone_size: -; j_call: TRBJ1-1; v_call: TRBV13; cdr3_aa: CASSPGAPTEAFF
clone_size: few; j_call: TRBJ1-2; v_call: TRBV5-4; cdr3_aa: CATGRVGYGYTF
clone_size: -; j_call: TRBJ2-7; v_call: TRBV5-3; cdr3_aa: CARSLSDRKTYEQYF
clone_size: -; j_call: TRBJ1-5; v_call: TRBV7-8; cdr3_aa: CASSRTDNQPQHF
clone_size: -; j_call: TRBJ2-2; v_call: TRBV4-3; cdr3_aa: CASSQVQGTGELFF
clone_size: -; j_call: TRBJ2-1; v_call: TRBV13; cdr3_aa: CASRRRLAGNEQFF
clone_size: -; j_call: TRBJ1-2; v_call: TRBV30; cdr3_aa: CAWSVLGIGYTF
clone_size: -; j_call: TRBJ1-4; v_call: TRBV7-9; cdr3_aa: CASSFGSSTNEKLFF
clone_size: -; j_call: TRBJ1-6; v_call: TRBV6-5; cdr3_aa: CASSNRSSYNSPLHF
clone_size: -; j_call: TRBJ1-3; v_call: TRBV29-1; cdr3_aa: CSVAGQGAGNTIYF
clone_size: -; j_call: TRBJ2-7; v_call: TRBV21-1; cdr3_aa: CASSLPRFGGRKYEQYF
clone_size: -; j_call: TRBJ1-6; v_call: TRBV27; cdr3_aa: CASSRDRGKSPLHF
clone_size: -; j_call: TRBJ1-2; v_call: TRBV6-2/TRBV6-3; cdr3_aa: CASSRDRQPDGYTF
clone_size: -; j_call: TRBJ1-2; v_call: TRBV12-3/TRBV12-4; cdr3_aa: CASSFTGWGYTF
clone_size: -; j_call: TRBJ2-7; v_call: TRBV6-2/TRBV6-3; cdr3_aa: CASSNYYEQYF
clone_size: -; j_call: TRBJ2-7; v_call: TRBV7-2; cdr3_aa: CASSSLAGTGGYEQYF
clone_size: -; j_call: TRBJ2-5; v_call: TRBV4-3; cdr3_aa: CASSLSGLETQYF
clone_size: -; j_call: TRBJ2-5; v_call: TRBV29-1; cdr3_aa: CSVRREARKETQYF
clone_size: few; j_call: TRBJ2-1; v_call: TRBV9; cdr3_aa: CASSPRLDSSYDEQFF
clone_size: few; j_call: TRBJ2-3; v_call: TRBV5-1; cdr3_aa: CASSSDVAASTDTQYF
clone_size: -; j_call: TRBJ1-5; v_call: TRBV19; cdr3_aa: CASAASHRDRNQPQHF